Following are 22 T cell receptor beta chains from one sample sequenced in a study of Tregs in tolerant kidney transplant recipients. Repertoires were generated with immunoSEQ multiplex PCR, while TCRdb's copy carries only in-frame clones and drops some. The sample shows approximately 65,000 clones, 84% of them seen only once. What was sequenced was CD4+ T cells from blood. These receptors originate from a human donor in good health.

The V gene is TRBV7-2, the J gene TRBJ2-5; D is unclear. The CDR3 runs to 12 residues. V lost 3 bases to trimming and J lost 4 bases, with 6 bases between them. The germline CDR1 and CDR2 sequences are SGHTA and FQGNSA. Here the CDR3 DNA reads TGTGCCAGCAGCTTCCTCCGAGAGACCCAGTACTTC. This gives the protein CASSFLRETQYF.

The genes are TRBV6-4 and TRBJ2-5, with D unclear. Germline V gene sequence: CDR1 MRHNA, CDR2 SNTAGT. This CDR3 spans 13 amino acids. The germline V and J ends were trimmed by 0 bases and 3 bases, with 5 bases remaining between them. The CDR3 here is CASSDSGKETQYF. CDR3 coding DNA: TGTGCCAGCAGTGACTCAGGAAAAGAGACCCAGTACTTC.

The V and J genes are TRBV30 and TRBJ2-6, with 8 bases lining up with TRBD1. Per germline, CDR1 GTSNPN and CDR2 SVGIG (reference sequence). V dropped 1 base and J dropped 5; count of bases not matched to a gene: 4. The CDR3 is 15 residues long. CDR3 loop: CAWSARTGWANVLTF. The CDR3 nucleotides read TGTGCCTGGAGTGCCCGGACAGGGTGGGCCAACGTCCTGACTTTC.

The chain links TRBV11-2 to TRBJ2-7; 9 nucleotides align to TRBD1. The length of the CDR3 is 18 residues. The germline gives CDR1 SGHAT, CDR2 FQNNGV. The junction had 20 bases not matched to a gene; V was cut back by 5 bases and J by 6 bases. The CDR3 coding sequence is TGTGCCAGCAGCCTCCCGGGACAGGGTGTTATGGGATGGGGCGAGCAGTACTTC. Residues: CASSLPGQGVMGWGEQYF. Together with reference TRBV11-2 and TRBJ2-7, the CDR3 gives the full variable domain: EAGVAQSPRYKIIEKRQSVAFWCNPISGHATLYWYQQILGQGPKLLIQFQNNGVVDDSQLPKDRFSAERLKGVDSTLKIQPAKLEDSAVYLCASSLPGQGVMGWGEQYFGPGTRLTVT.

The V and J genes are TRBV30 and TRBJ1-2; TRBD1 agrees at 9 bases. The CDR3 is 13 amino acids. Germline CDR1 reads GTSNPN; CDR2 reads SVGIG (reference sequence). Trimming cost V 2 bases and J 8 bases; bases outside gene matches: 6. Here the CDR3 reads CAWSPQGARGYTF. The CDR3, as DNA: TGTGCCTGGAGTCCACAGGGGGCGCGAGGCTACACCTTC. Full variable domain (outside the CDR3, taken from reference TRBV30 and TRBJ1-2): SQTIHQWPATLVQPVGSPLSLECTVEGTSNPNLYWYRQAAGRGLQLLFYSVGIGQISSEVPQNLSASRPQDRQFILSSKKLLLSDSGFYLCAWSPQGARGYTFGSGTRLTVV.

The chain has TRBV2 and TRBJ2-2, with D tentatively TRBD2 (5 bases). Germline V CDR1 and CDR2: SNHLY, FYNNEI. The CDR3 spans 14 residues. The V and J ends lost 3 bases and 4 bases respectively, with 9 bases between them. The CDR3 DNA sequence: TGTGCCAGCAGTGAGTGGGAGAGCACCGGGGAGCTGTTTTTT. Its protein is CASSEWESTGELFF.

The chain is built from TRBV5-5 and TRBJ2-3; perhaps TRBD1 as D (5 bases). Germline values: CDR1 SGHKS, CDR2 YYEKEE (reference sequence). This CDR3 spans 13 amino acids. V shed 2 bases and J shed 3 bases, with 7 bases lying between them. CDR3 sequence reads: CASSFGATDTQYF. The DNA for the CDR3 is TGTGCCAGCAGCTTTGGGGCTACAGATACGCAGTATTTT.

This clone was counted between two and nine times. V is TRBV5-4 and J is TRBJ2-3; possible D gene TRBD2, 6 bases. V was pared by 4 bases and J by 1 base, with 13 bases between. The CDR3 extends over 15 amino acids. Germline V lookup: CDR1 SGHNT, CDR2 YYREEE (reference sequence). The CDR3 coding sequence is TGTGCCAGCAGCCTAAACCCGGGGGGCACAGATACGCAGTATTTT. As protein: CASSLNPGGTDTQYF.

V is TRBV9 and J is TRBJ2-2, with D possibly matching TRBD2 (5 bases). Germline V gene sequence: CDR1 SGDLS, CDR2 YYNGEE. V lost 4 bases, J lost 2 bases, and 15 bases lay in between. The CDR3 loop spans 16 amino acids. CDR3 protein: CASSPRGPQNTGELFF. CDR3 sequence (DNA): TGTGCCAGCAGCCCTCGGGGTCCACAAAACACCGGGGAGCTGTTTTTT.

The CDR3 DNA reads as TGTGCCATTGGGGGTAGCTCTGGGGCCAACGTCCTGACTTTC. This gives the protein CAIGGSSGANVLTF. The chain employs TRBV10-3 and TRBJ2-6; perhaps D is TRBD1 or TRBD2 (5 bases each). CDR3 length: 14 residues. Trimming cost V 9 bases and J 0 bases, with 9 bases left between them. Germline loops: CDR1 ENHRY, CDR2 SYGVKD.

The chain employs TRBV11-1 and TRBJ1-5; D not resolved. The CDR3 is made up of 13 amino acids. CDR1 and CDR2 from the germline V gene are SGHAT and FQDESV (reference sequence). Deletions cut 3 bases from V and 5 bases from J, with 8 bases between. CDR3 in DNA: TGTGCCAGCAGCTTCGGGCGGGATCAGCCCCAGCATTTT. Its protein is CASSFGRDQPQHF. Full variable domain (missing parts from reference TRBV11-1 and TRBJ1-5): EAEVAQSPRYKITEKSQAVAFWCDPISGHATLYWYRQILGQGPELLVQFQDESVVDDSQLPKDRFSAERLKGVDSTLKIQPAELGDSAMYLCASSFGRDQPQHFGDGTRLSIL.

The chain uses TRBV7-2 and TRBJ2-7; D is unclear. V was pared by 1 base and J by 3 bases, with 4 bases between. This CDR3 has 12 residues. The V gene's germline CDR1 is SGHTA and CDR2 FQGNSA. This chain's CDR3 is CASSLVNYEQYF. CDR3 nucleotides: TGTGCCAGCAGCTTAGTTAACTACGAGCAGTACTTC.

This clone was observed a handful of times. This chain uses TRBV2 with TRBJ1-3; D ambiguous. In germline, CDR1 is SNHLY, CDR2 FYNNEI. V was shortened by 4 bases and J by 1 base, with 8 bases between the two germline ends. There are 14 residues in the CDR3. The CDR3 DNA is TGTGCCAGCAGTGCCCAAGGGTCTGGAAACACCATATATTTT. Its protein is CASSAQGSGNTIYF.

This chain links TRBV28 with TRBJ2-7; 13 bases map to TRBD2. This CDR3 has 16 residues. CDR1 and CDR2 (germline): MDHEN, SYDVKM. V was clipped by 6 bases and J by 0 bases; unmatched bases: 5. The DNA of the CDR3 is TGTGCCAGCAGCCCTAGGACTAGCGGGAGCTCCTACGAGCAGTACTTC. Its translation is CASSPRTSGSSYEQYF.

This clone has a handful of counts. This chain links TRBV5-1 with TRBJ1-2; D ambiguous. The CDR3 contains 15 residues. Germline V gene sequence: CDR1 SGHRS, CDR2 YFSETQ. The V gene lost 7 bases and the J gene lost 4 bases, with 20 bases spanning the gap. The CDR3 protein is CASSPGFESSYGYTF. In DNA, the CDR3 is TGCGCCAGCTCCCCCGGCTTCGAGTCTTCCTATGGCTACACCTTC.

V gene TRBV2 combines with J gene TRBJ2-2; the match to TRBD2 covers 7 bases. Trimming at V came to 6 bases and at J to 7 bases, leaving 5 bases not matched to a gene. CDR3 length: 13 amino acids. Per germline, CDR1 SNHLY and CDR2 FYNNEI. CDR3 nucleotide sequence: TGTGCCAGCAGGGGGTTAGCGGGCGGGGAGCTGTTTTTT. Its protein is CASRGLAGGELFF.

V usage is TRBV27 and J usage is TRBJ2-2; D remains unclear. The germline V gene has CDR1 MNHEY and CDR2 SMNVEV (reference sequence). CDR3 size: 17 residues. Trimming took 6 bases from V and 5 from J, leaving 22 bases between them. CDR3 loop: CASRPRPFQRNTGELFF. DNA of the CDR3: TGTGCCAGCAGACCTAGACCATTTCAACGAAATACCGGGGAGCTGTTTTTT.

The V call is TRBV7-8, the J call TRBJ1-1, with 9 bases matching TRBD1. CDR1 is SGHVS and CDR2 is FQNEAQ in the germline V gene. The CDR3 is 15 amino acids. J was trimmed by 2 bases and V by 4 bases; bases with no gene match: 5. In DNA form, the CDR3 reads TGTGCCAGCAGCTACTGGACAGGGGAAAACACTGAAGCTTTCTTT. As protein: CASSYWTGENTEAFF.

The chain has TRBV6-1 and TRBJ2-3, with D possibly being TRBD2 (5 bases). Per germline, CDR1 MNHNS and CDR2 SASEGT. The length of the CDR3 is 12 residues. The ends were cut back, 6 bases at V and 3 bases at J, with 7 bases in the middle. CDR3 bases: TGTGCCAGCAGACTAGTTACAGATACGCAGTATTTT. It yields the protein CASRLVTDTQYF.

The chain recombines TRBV10-3 with TRBJ2-5; D might be TRBD2 (5 bases). V was shortened by 10 bases and J by 4 bases, with 25 bases between the two germline ends. The CDR3 sequence is 16 residues long. CDR1 is ENHRY and CDR2 is SYGVKD in the germline V gene. CDR3 region: CATQWTAGAAGETQYF. CDR3 DNA sequence: TGTGCCACCCAGTGGACGGCTGGAGCGGCGGGAGAGACCCAGTACTTC.

CDR3 bases: TGTGCCAGCAGTTACGGGGTTGGAAACACCATATATTTT. Translating gives CASSYGVGNTIYF. V gene TRBV6-6 combines with J gene TRBJ1-3; D is ambiguous. The CDR3 sequence is 13 residues long. Trimming removed 2 bases at V and 3 bases at J, with 5 bases between. Per the germline V gene, CDR1 is MNHNY and CDR2 is SVGAGI (reference sequence).

The chain carries TRBV11-3 and TRBJ2-3; D is tentatively TRBD1 or TRBD2 (5 bases each). The germline V and J ends were trimmed by 5 bases and 0 bases, with 9 bases remaining between them. The CDR3 spans 14 residues. CDR1 is SGHNT, CDR2 YENEEA, per germline. CDR3 DNA: TGTGCCAGCAGCCTGGGACCTAGCACAGATACGCAGTATTTT. It is translated as CASSLGPSTDTQYF.